Presented here are 9 T cell receptor beta chains from one specimen sequenced in a study of blood T cell repertoires in COVID-19 (dated by TCRdb to 2020 to 2021). Libraries were built with the immunoSEQ multiplex PCR assay. The source is immuneACCESS, and TCRdb retained only in-frame sequences with V and J called. Part of the clones is not carried over; for the studies checked, unresolved V genes explain less than half of this, and the remainder is unexplained. The sample yields roughly 200,000 clones; 80% were counted once. About 6.5% of the sample is taken by the ten largest. The sequenced sample was peripheral blood. Receptor source: a man between 65 and 85 years old with active or convalescent COVID-19.

The chain uses TRBV28 and TRBJ1-1; D possibly corresponds to TRBD1 (5 bases). Germline loops: CDR1 MDHEN, CDR2 SYDVKM. The ends were cut back, 10 bases at V and 0 bases at J, with 15 bases in the middle. This CDR3 region has 14 residues. The DNA for the CDR3 is TGTGCCATCAGACCTGGCAGGGTGAACACTGAAGCTTTCTTT. Amino acids: CAIRPGRVNTEAFF.

This clone was counted only a few times. The rearrangement uses TRBV2 and TRBJ1-1; unclear D gene. V was shortened by 3 bases and J by 0 bases, with 8 bases between the two germline ends. This CDR3 spans 14 amino acids. Germline lookup yields CDR1 SNHLY and CDR2 FYNNEI. In nucleotides, the CDR3 is TGTGCCAGCAGTGAGACTAGGGTGAACACTGAAGCTTTCTTT. The encoded protein is CASSETRVNTEAFF. The full variable domain, completed using reference TRBV2 and TRBJ1-1, is EPEVTQTPSHQVTQMGQEVILRCVPISNHLYFYWYRQILGQKVEFLVSFYNNEISEKSEIFDDQFSVERPDGSNFTLKIRSTKLEDSAMYFCASSETRVNTEAFFGQGTRLTVV.

This chain connects TRBV19 to TRBJ1-4; D is possibly TRBD1 (6 bases). Germline lookup yields CDR1 LNHDA and CDR2 SQIVND (reference sequence). CDR3 length: 15 residues. Trimming stripped 7 bases from V and 7 bases from J, with 19 bases between. CDR3 sequence (DNA): TGTGCCAGTAACCCCGGGAGGGGGTCGGTTGAAAAACTGTTTTTT. Translating gives CASNPGRGSVEKLFF.

This chain joins TRBV30 and TRBJ1-1; TRBD1 is a possible D gene (6 bases). The CDR3 loop spans 14 amino acids. Deletions cut 4 bases from V and 11 bases from J, with 23 bases between. Germline values: CDR1 GTSNPN, CDR2 SVGIG (reference sequence). The CDR3 reads CAWTLLMGAGVAFF. CDR3 nucleotides: TGTGCCTGGACCCTCCTCATGGGGGCTGGAGTGGCTTTCTTT.

The chain uses TRBV10-2 and TRBJ2-7; tentatively, D is TRBD2 (6 bases). V dropped 9 bases and J dropped 0 bases, with 18 bases sitting between them. This CDR3 has 15 residues. In germline, CDR1 is WSHSY, CDR2 SAAADI. CDR3 region: CASMELLAFSYEQYF. In DNA, the CDR3 is TGCGCCAGTATGGAGTTACTAGCATTCTCCTACGAGCAGTACTTC.

CDR3 region: CASSLYRGPDGYTF. The DNA for the CDR3 is TGCGCCAGCAGCTTGTACAGGGGCCCAGATGGCTACACCTTC. The rearrangement links TRBV5-1 to TRBJ1-2, with TRBD1 matching 7 bases. The trim removed 1 base at V and 6 bases at J, leaving 6 bases unmatched. The CDR3 runs to 14 residues. From germline, CDR1 is SGHRS and CDR2 YFSETQ. Filled out from reference TRBV5-1 and TRBJ1-2, the complete variable domain reads KAGVTQTPRYLIKTRGQQVTLSCSPISGHRSVSWYQQTPGQGLQFLFEYFSETQRNKGNFPGRFSGRQFSNSRSEMNVSTLELGDSALYLCASSLYRGPDGYTFGSGTRLTVV.

This clone came up a few times. Other DNA sequences in this sample translate to the same CDR3. This chain uses TRBV2 with TRBJ1-5, with TRBD1 matching 7 bases. Trimming removed 4 bases from V and 4 bases from J; junction bases left unmatched: 4. CDR3 length equals 14 residues. CDR1 is SNHLY and CDR2 is FYNNEI in the germline V gene. CDR3 in DNA: TGTGCCAGCAGTGGAGGGGACAGAAATCAGCCCCAGCATTTT. Its translation: CASSGGDRNQPQHF.

The genes are TRBV10-3 and TRBJ1-2; D perhaps matches TRBD1 (6 bases). The CDR3 is 15 amino acids. The V end was cut by 6 bases, the J end by 7 bases, with 21 bases between. Germline-derived CDR1 and CDR2 are ENHRY and SYGVKD. This chain's CDR3 is CAISTEVGAAAGYTF. The CDR3 DNA is TGTGCCATCAGCACGGAGGTGGGGGCGGCGGCTGGCTACACCTTC.

The rearrangement links TRBV6-5 to TRBJ1-5; TRBD1 might be the D (6 bases). Trimming cost V 6 bases and J 11 bases, with 14 bases left between them. This CDR3 has 12 amino acids. CDR1 MNHEY and CDR2 SVGAGI come from the germline V gene. Here the CDR3 DNA reads TGTGCCAGCAGCCCCCAGGGGTACACCCAGCATTTT. This encodes CASSPQGYTQHF.